This T cell receptor beta chain comes out of a study of CD8 T cells in Susac syndrome. Germline V lookup: CDR1 SNHLY, CDR2 FYNNEI. This CDR3 is 16 amino acids long. The J segment lost 8 bases and the V segment lost 5 bases, leaving 11 bases of the junction unmatched. Sequencing of TCR beta drew on CD8+ and CD4+ T cells from blood. RNA was extracted with the RNeasy kit, and a quantity of about 0.45 to 1 ug was reverse transcribed using random hexamers. TCRdb ran MiXCR on the immunoSEQ multiplex PCR reads and lists one entry per CDR3 protein. The sample lists some 220,000 distinct CDR3 sequences; roughly 96% were seen once.

Input material: CD4+ T cells from PBMCs. V usage is TRBV2 and J usage is TRBJ2-3; 12 bases line up with TRBD2. This TCR was sampled from a human donor with multiple sclerosis. DNA of the CDR3: TGTGCCAGCAGTAAGACTAGCGGGAGTGAGTGGGGTACGCAGTATTTT. Translating it yields CASSKTSGSEWGTQYF.